This paragraph covers one T cell receptor beta chain sequence. Regions amplified from RNA transcripts were the TCR beta CDR3 regions. RT-PCR in the first round (using the HTBI primer set) targeted the TCR CDR3. From the multiplex PCR reads, TCRdb called clonotypes with MiXCR, one entry per CDR3 protein. The sample includes nearly 600,000 distinct CDR3 sequences, 14% of them seen just once. This sample stems from a study of T cells in Graves' hyperthyroidism and ophthalmopathy. This CDR3 contains 19 residues. Germline V gene data show CDR1 as MNHEY and CDR2 as SMNVEV (reference sequence). The V segment lost 7 bases and the J segment 0 bases; nucleotides outside the gene matches: 17.

The genes are TRBV27 and TRBJ2-1; 8 bases map to TRBD2. Sequencing was done on a sample of blood. The origin of this receptor is a woman aged 25-40 years with Graves' hyperthyroidism that later progressed to Graves' ophthalmopathy. The DNA of the CDR3 is TGTGCCAGCACCACCCTCCACGGACTAGCTATGAACTCCTACAATGAGCAGTTCTTC. This sequence encodes CASTTLHGLAMNSYNEQFF.